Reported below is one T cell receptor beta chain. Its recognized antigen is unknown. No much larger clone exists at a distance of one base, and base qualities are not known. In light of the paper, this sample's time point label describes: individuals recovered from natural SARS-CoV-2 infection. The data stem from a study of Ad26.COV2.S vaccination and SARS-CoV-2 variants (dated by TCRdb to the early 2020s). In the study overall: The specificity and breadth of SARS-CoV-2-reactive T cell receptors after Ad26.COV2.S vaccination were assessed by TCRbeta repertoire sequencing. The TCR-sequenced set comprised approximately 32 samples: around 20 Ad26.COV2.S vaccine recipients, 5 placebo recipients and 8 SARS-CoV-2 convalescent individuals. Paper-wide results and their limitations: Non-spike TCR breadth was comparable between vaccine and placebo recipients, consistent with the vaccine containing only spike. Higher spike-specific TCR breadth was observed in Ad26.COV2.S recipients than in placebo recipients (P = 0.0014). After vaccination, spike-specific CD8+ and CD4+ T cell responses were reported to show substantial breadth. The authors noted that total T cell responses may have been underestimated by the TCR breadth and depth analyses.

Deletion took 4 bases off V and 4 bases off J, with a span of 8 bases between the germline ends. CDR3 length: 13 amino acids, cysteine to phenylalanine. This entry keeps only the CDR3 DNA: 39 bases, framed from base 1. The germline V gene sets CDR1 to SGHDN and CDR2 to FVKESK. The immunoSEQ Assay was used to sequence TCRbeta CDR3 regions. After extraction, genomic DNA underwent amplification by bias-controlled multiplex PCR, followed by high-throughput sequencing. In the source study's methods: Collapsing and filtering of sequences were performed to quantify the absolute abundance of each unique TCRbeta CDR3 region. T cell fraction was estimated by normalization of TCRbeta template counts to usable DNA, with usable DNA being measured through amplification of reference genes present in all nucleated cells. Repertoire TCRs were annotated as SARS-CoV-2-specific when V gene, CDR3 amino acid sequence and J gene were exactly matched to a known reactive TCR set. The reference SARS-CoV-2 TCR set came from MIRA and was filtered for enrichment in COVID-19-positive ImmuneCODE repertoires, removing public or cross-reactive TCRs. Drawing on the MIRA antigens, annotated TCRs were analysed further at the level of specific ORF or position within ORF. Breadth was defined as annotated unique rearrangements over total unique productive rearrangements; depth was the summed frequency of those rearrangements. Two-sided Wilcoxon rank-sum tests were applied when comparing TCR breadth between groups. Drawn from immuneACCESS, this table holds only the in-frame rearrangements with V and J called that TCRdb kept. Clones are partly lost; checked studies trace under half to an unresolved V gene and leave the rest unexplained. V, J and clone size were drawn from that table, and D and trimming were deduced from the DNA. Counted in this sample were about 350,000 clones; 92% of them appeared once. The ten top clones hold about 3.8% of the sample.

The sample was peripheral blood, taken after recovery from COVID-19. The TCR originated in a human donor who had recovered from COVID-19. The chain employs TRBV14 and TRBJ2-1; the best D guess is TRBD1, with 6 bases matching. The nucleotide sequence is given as TGTGCCAGCAGCCCTGACAGGTACAATGAGCAGTTCTTC. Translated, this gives CASSPDRYNEQFF.